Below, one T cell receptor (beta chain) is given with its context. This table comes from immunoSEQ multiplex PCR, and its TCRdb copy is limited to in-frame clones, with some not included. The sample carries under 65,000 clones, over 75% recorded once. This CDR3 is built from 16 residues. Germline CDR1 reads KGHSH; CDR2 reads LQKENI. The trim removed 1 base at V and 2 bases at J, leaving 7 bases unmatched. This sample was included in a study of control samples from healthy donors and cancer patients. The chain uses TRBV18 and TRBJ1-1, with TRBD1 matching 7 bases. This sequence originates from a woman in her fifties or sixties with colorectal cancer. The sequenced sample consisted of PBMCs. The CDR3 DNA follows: TGTGCCAGCTCACCACTTCAGAACAGGGGAAACACTGAAGCTTTCTTT. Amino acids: CASSPLQNRGNTEAFF.